A single sample is the source of the 25 T cell receptor beta chains below, sequenced in a study of control samples from healthy donors and cancer patients. The repertoire was sequenced with immunoSEQ multiplex PCR; TCRdb's copy has only in-frame clones and lacks some. In the table there are approximately 60,000 clones, about nine tenths of which are singletons. Source material: PBMCs. These receptor sequences come from a woman aged 45-65 years with colorectal cancer.

The gene calls are TRBV28 and TRBJ1-1; D gene ambiguous. The CDR3 runs to 14 residues. Trimming removed 3 bases from V and 4 bases from J, with 12 bases in between. Germline CDR1 is MDHEN and CDR2 is SYDVKM. The CDR3 sequence is CASSFLRPITEAFF. CDR3 coding DNA: TGTGCCAGCAGTTTTCTGCGTCCGATCACTGAAGCTTTCTTT.

This sequence joins TRBV7-6 and TRBJ2-1; D is perhaps TRBD1 (6 bases). Germline V gene sequence: CDR1 SGHVS, CDR2 FNYEAQ. The CDR3 spans 15 residues. The germline V and J ends were trimmed by 1 base and 6 bases, with 13 bases remaining between them. The CDR3 region has the DNA TGTGCCAGCAGCTTAGGGACCGCACAGGGCAATGAGCAGTTCTTC. Its protein product is CASSLGTAQGNEQFF.

This chain uses TRBV5-5 with TRBJ1-1; 10 bases are shared with TRBD1. The CDR3 is made up of 16 amino acids. The germline gives CDR1 SGHKS, CDR2 YYEKEE (reference sequence). J was trimmed by 5 bases and V by 0 bases; bases with no gene match: 7. CDR3 in DNA: TGTGCCAGCAGCTTGGCCTGGCGGACAGGGGGGACTGAAGCTTTCTTT. Translation gives CASSLAWRTGGTEAFF. The full variable domain, in which reference TRBV5-5 and TRBJ1-1 provide the parts outside the CDR3, is DAGVTQSPTHLIKTRGQQVTLRCSPISGHKSVSWYQQVLGQGPQFIFQYYEKEERGRGNFPDRFSARQFPNYSSELNVNALLLGDSALYLCASSLAWRTGGTEAFFGQGTRLTVV.

The chain carries TRBV19 and TRBJ1-3; D ambiguous. V was clipped by 7 bases and J by 0 bases, with 10 bases between them. This CDR3 has 14 amino acids. CDR1 is LNHDA and CDR2 is SQIVND in the germline V gene (reference sequence). CDR3 DNA sequence: TGTGCCAGTATAGGACGGACCTCTGGAAACACCATATATTTT. This gives the protein CASIGRTSGNTIYF. The full variable domain, rest sourced from reference TRBV19 and TRBJ1-3, is DGGITQSPKYLFRKEGQNVTLSCEQNLNHDAMYWYRQDPGQGLRLIYYSQIVNDFQKGDIAEGYSVSREKKESFPLTVTSAQKNPTAFYLCASIGRTSGNTIYFGEGSWLTVV.

This clone came up a few times. The chain is built from TRBV7-9 and TRBJ2-7; 7 nucleotides match TRBD1. The CDR3 has 15 residues. Looked up from germline, CDR1 is SEHNR and CDR2 is FQNEAQ (reference sequence). V shed 5 bases, J shed 5 bases, and the junction held 12 bases outside the gene matches. The CDR3 DNA reads as TGTGCCAGCAGCCGCGCAAACAGGGGTATCCACGAGCAGTACTTC. Protein sequence: CASSRANRGIHEQYF. Full variable domain (missing parts from reference TRBV7-9 and TRBJ2-7): DTGVSQNPRHKITKRGQNVTFRCDPISEHNRLYWYRQTLGQGPEFLTYFQNEAQLEKSRLLSDRFSAERPKGSFSTLEIQRTEQGDSAMYLCASSRANRGIHEQYFGPGTRLTVT.

The chain uses TRBV24-1 and TRBJ1-6, with unresolved D. The V end lost 6 bases, the J end lost 9 bases, and 5 bases lay between the germline ends. This CDR3 region has 11 residues. Germline CDR1 KGHDR, CDR2 SFDVKD. Written as DNA, the CDR3 is TGTGCCACCAGTCATACTTCACCCCTCCACTTT. Its protein product is CATSHTSPLHF.

The J gene is TRBJ2-3, the V gene TRBV7-9, with TRBD2 matching over 13 bases. Trimming at V came to 5 bases and at J to 10 bases, leaving 6 bases not matched to a gene. Germline CDR1 reads SEHNR; CDR2 reads FQNEAQ (reference sequence). The CDR3 runs 14 residues. Here the CDR3 reads CASSRLTSGGPQYF. DNA for the CDR3: TGTGCCAGCAGCCGCTTGACTAGCGGGGGGCCGCAGTATTTT.

This clone has more than one count but fewer than ten. The rearrangement links TRBV28 to TRBJ1-6, with D possibly matching TRBD1 (6 bases). The CDR3 length is 16 residues. Germline loops: CDR1 MDHEN, CDR2 SYDVKM. With 6 bases removed from V and 1 base from J, the gap between germline ends came to 13 bases. This CDR3 is CASRTPRGSYNSPLHF. CDR3 nucleotides: TGTGCCAGCAGGACCCCCAGGGGTTCCTATAATTCACCCCTCCACTTT.

The chain carries TRBV19 and TRBJ1-2, with D perhaps TRBD1 (6 bases). V lost 7 bases and J lost 3, with 15 bases in between. Germline CDR1 LNHDA, CDR2 SQIVND (reference sequence). The CDR3 sequence is 14 residues long. CDR3: CASNQGSGDYGYTF. The CDR3 bases are TGTGCCAGTAACCAGGGGTCTGGGGACTATGGCTACACCTTC.

This sequence joins TRBV15 and TRBJ1-2, with TRBD1 matching over 8 bases. The CDR3 loop spans 17 amino acids. Germline V lookup: CDR1 LNHNV, CDR2 YYDKDF (reference sequence). After removal of 5 bases from V and 0 bases from J, the junction contained 11 bases not matched to a gene. The CDR3, as DNA: TGTGCCACCAGCGGGAGAGACAGGGGTGAATCTAACTATGGCTACACCTTC. This encodes CATSGRDRGESNYGYTF.

This chain uses TRBV12-3 or TRBV12-4 with TRBJ1-1; maybe TRBD1 (5 bases). The V gene lost 6 bases and the J gene lost 7 bases, with 9 bases spanning the gap. The CDR3 is 11 amino acids. DNA of the CDR3: TGTGCCAGCAGGGGGGGGGTTGAAGCTTTCTTT. Translation: CASRGGVEAFF.

The chain employs TRBV7-2 and TRBJ2-7, with D unresolved. The CDR3 length is 13 residues. Germline CDR1 SGHTA, CDR2 FQGNSA. Trimming left V 5 bases short and J 6 bases short, with 14 bases between. CDR3 bases: TGTGCCAGCAGCCTTCGACCCGGCAGCGAGCAGTACTTC. Translating it yields CASSLRPGSEQYF.

This clone was seen just once. This chain uses TRBV7-9 with TRBJ2-7; D is undetermined. Germline V gene data show CDR1 as SEHNR and CDR2 as FQNEAQ (reference sequence). The V gene lost 5 bases and the J gene lost 1 base, with 12 bases spanning the gap. This CDR3 has 14 amino acids. The CDR3 sequence: CASSTRTASYEQYF. DNA for the CDR3: TGTGCCAGCAGCACTCGGACGGCGTCCTACGAGCAGTACTTC. Filled out from reference TRBV7-9 and TRBJ2-7, the complete variable domain reads DTGVSQNPRHKITKRGQNVTFRCDPISEHNRLYWYRQTLGQGPEFLTYFQNEAQLEKSRLLSDRFSAERPKGSFSTLEIQRTEQGDSAMYLCASSTRTASYEQYFGPGTRLTVT.

This chain joins TRBV6-5 and TRBJ1-2; 7 positions match TRBD1. Germline V lookup: CDR1 MNHEY, CDR2 SVGAGI. The CDR3 has 14 residues. V trimming: 7 bases; J trimming: 2 bases; junction bases outside the gene matches: 7. The CDR3 protein is CASTDRAMNYGYTF. DNA of the CDR3: TGTGCCAGCACCGACAGGGCGATGAACTATGGCTACACCTTC.

The rearrangement links TRBV10-3 to TRBJ1-2; TRBD1 matches 7 bases. The CDR3 loop spans 13 amino acids. V lost 4 bases, J lost 7 bases, and 6 bases stayed unmatched. The V gene's germline CDR1 is ENHRY and CDR2 SYGVKD. The CDR3 spells CAISADRVGGYTF. CDR3 nucleotide sequence: TGTGCCATCAGTGCAGACAGGGTAGGTGGCTACACCTTC.

The chain's CDR3 is CATSREVGLEEFLRSTDTQYF. The CDR3, as DNA: TGTGCCACCAGCAGAGAGGTGGGGTTAGAAGAGTTTCTACGAAGCACAGATACGCAGTATTTT. The chain joins TRBV15 to TRBJ2-3, with unresolved D. Germline CDR1 reads LNHNV; CDR2 reads YYDKDF (reference sequence). Trimming cost V 0 bases and J 0 bases, with 25 bases left between them. The CDR3 sequence is 21 residues long.

This clone has a single count. The V call is TRBV7-9, the J call TRBJ2-6; the D is unclear. The CDR3 consists of 15 residues. The germline V gene encodes CDR1 SEHNR and CDR2 FQNEAQ (reference sequence). V was trimmed by 6 bases and J by 4 bases, leaving 13 bases between them. CDR3 nucleotides: TGTGCCAGCAGACCTGACTGGTTGGGGGCCAACGTCCTGACTTTC. The encoded protein is CASRPDWLGANVLTF.

There are a few counts of this clone. The gene calls are TRBV19 and TRBJ1-2; 7 bases are a match to TRBD1. CDR1 and CDR2 from the germline V gene are LNHDA and SQIVND (reference sequence). The CDR3 contains 14 residues. J gave up 2 bases and V 8 bases, and 8 bases lay outside the gene matches. CDR3 loop: CASLTTGTNYGYTF. CDR3 coding DNA: TGTGCCAGTCTAACGACAGGGACGAACTATGGCTACACCTTC.

This chain joins TRBV28 and TRBJ2-5; D unclear. V dropped 3 bases and J dropped 0 bases, with 8 bases sitting between them. Germline loops: CDR1 MDHEN, CDR2 SYDVKM. The CDR3 consists of 14 residues. The CDR3 DNA is TGTGCCAGCAGTTTGGGTCGACACCAAGAGACCCAGTACTTC. This gives the protein CASSLGRHQETQYF.

This rearrangement joins TRBV5-1 to TRBJ1-4; D is ambiguous. This CDR3 contains 16 residues. In germline, CDR1 is SGHRS, CDR2 YFSETQ. With 1 base removed from V and 7 bases from J, the gap between germline ends came to 17 bases. CDR3 region: CASSLIGAGLGEKLFF. DNA of the CDR3: TGCGCCAGCAGCTTGATCGGTGCCGGGCTGGGTGAAAAACTGTTTTTT.

The chain has TRBV10-3 and TRBJ2-1, with a tentative D call TRBD2 (5 bases). The CDR3 totals 12 residues. V lost 4 bases and J lost 10, with 11 bases in between. Germline CDR1 is ENHRY and CDR2 is SYGVKD. This chain's CDR3 is CAISVGDEEQFF. In DNA form, the CDR3 reads TGTGCCATCAGTGTCGGGGATGAAGAGCAGTTCTTC.

This clone occurred once. V usage is TRBV4-1 and J usage is TRBJ2-3, with TRBD2 matching 7 bases. V lost 4 bases to trimming and J lost 3 bases; unmatched junction nucleotides: 7. The germline gives CDR1 MGHRA, CDR2 YSYEKL. The CDR3 is made up of 15 amino acids. In DNA form, the CDR3 reads TGCGCCAGCAGCCGAGTCGGGAGGCGAACAGATACGCAGTATTTT. Translated: CASSRVGRRTDTQYF.

This chain uses TRBV10-3 with TRBJ2-2; maybe TRBD2 (7 bases). The CDR3 contains 14 residues. Germline lookup yields CDR1 ENHRY and CDR2 SYGVKD. The CDR3: CAVGGGGGTGELFF. The CDR3 nucleotides read TGTGCTGTGGGGGGCGGGGGCGGAACCGGGGAGCTGTTTTTT.

This chain uses TRBV5-1 with TRBJ1-2; D is ambiguous. This CDR3 is built from 14 residues. The V end was cut by 4 bases, the J end by 8 bases, with 18 bases between. The germline CDR1 and CDR2 sequences are SGHRS and YFSETQ. CDR3 amino acids: CASSAAQYGGGYTF. CDR3 coding DNA: TGCGCCAGCAGCGCCGCCCAATATGGAGGAGGCTACACCTTC.

The chain has TRBV27 and TRBJ2-1, with 13 bases identical to TRBD2. The germline V gene encodes CDR1 MNHEY and CDR2 SMNVEV (reference sequence). V was clipped by 6 bases and J by 3 bases; unmatched bases: 2. CDR3 size: 15 residues. CDR3 region: CASSGTSGVYNEQFF. The CDR3, as DNA: TGTGCCAGCAGCGGGACTAGCGGGGTCTACAATGAGCAGTTCTTC.